What follows describes a single T cell receptor (beta chain). The assay was immunoSEQ multiplex PCR, and TCRdb's table has in-frame clones only and misses some. The sample holds approximately 60,000 clones, roughly nine tenths seen once. This sample is part of a study of OX40 agonist ivuxolimab in advanced cancers. The germline CDR1 and CDR2 sequences are SEHNR and FQNEAQ (reference sequence). V was clipped by 5 bases and J by 0 bases, with 7 bases between them. The CDR3 consists of 13 residues. V is TRBV7-9 and J is TRBJ1-1; no clear D. The sequence was obtained from an adult with an advanced solid tumor such as melanoma, head and neck, liver or kidney cancer. The sequences come from CD4+ or CD8+ T cells sorted from blood, collected in a trial of the OX40 agonist ivuxolimab. The DNA for the CDR3 is TGTGCCAGCAGCGCTAAATTGAACACTGAAGCTTTCTTT. Translation gives CASSAKLNTEAFF.